The sequence of this T cell receptor beta chain was determined in a study of T cell repertoires in cytomegalovirus infection. Overall study context: TCR beta signatures that were public indicated CMV infection and matching HLA type. Notes on the study in general: HLA-C-restricted, CMV-specific TCR beta clonotypes were dominant ex vivo.

TCRdb ran MiXCR on the reads and lists one entry per CDR3 protein. The sample consists of about 770,000 distinct CDR3 sequences, roughly 29% of them appearing once. Germline CDR1 reads MDHEN; CDR2 reads SYDVKM. The CDR3 totals 20 residues. With V trimmed by 7 bases and J by 5 bases, 21 bases remained unmatched. A few counts support this clonotype. Antigen: not known. Sequences were derived from cultured CD8+ T cells from PBMCs, sampled from culture after CMV antigen stimulation. The sequence came from a human donor in good health (CMV status not recorded). Some clones in this sample may be carry-over from other donors' samples. J is TRBJ2-2 and V is TRBV28; 11 bases map to TRBD2. CDR3 bases: TGTGCCAGCACCCCCTACGTGGTAGCGGGGGGGCGAAGACTGACCGGGGAGCTGTTTTTT. Protein product: CASTPYVVAGGRRLTGELFF. Full variable domain (missing parts from reference TRBV28 and TRBJ2-2): DVKVTQSSRYLVKRTGEKVFLECVQDMDHENMFWYRQDPGLGLRLIYFSYDVKMKEKGDIPEGYSVSREKKERFSLILESASTNQTSMYLCASTPYVVAGGRRLTGELFFGEGSRLTVL.